What follows are 19 T cell receptor beta chains derived from one specimen sequenced in a study of Graves' ophthalmopathy and Graves' hyperthyroidism. The sequenced template was RNA, covering the TCR beta CDR3 region. HTBI primers were employed in first-round RT-PCR, then a second-round multiplex PCR followed. TCRdb redid the calling of the multiplex PCR reads with MiXCR, one entry per CDR3 protein. The table has about 740,000 distinct CDR3 sequences, approximately 40% seen once. The sample consisted of peripheral blood. These receptors came from an adult man with Graves' ophthalmopathy.

This clonotype came up many times. The rearrangement joins TRBV6-5 to TRBJ1-6, with 11 nucleotides matching TRBD1. Germline V gives CDR1 MNHEY, CDR2 SVGAGI. V dropped 2 bases and J dropped 13; count of bases not matched to a gene: 4. The CDR3 has 14 amino acids. CDR3 sequence reads: CASSYGTGGIPLHF. In nucleotides, the CDR3 is TGTGCCAGCAGTTACGGGACAGGGGGAATCCCCCTCCACTTT.

This clonotype was seen only a few times. V gene TRBV20-1 combines with J gene TRBJ1-5; D may be TRBD1 (6 bases). CDR3 length: 13 residues. CDR1 is DFQATT and CDR2 is SNEGSKA in the germline V gene (reference sequence). Trimming left V 3 bases short and J 5 bases short, with 11 bases between. The CDR3 nucleotides are TGCAGTGCTAGTAGACAGGTAGATCAGCCCCAGCATTTT. It codes for CSASRQVDQPQHF.

This clonotype has just a few counts. A read error may account for a junction end that differs from germline. The chain employs TRBV10-3 and TRBJ1-1; a weak D match, TRBD1 (5 bases). CDR3 size: 14 residues. The germline gives CDR1 ENHRY, CDR2 SYGVKD. As DNA, the CDR3 is TGTGCCAGCAGTTATGGGCTGGGGGACACTGAAGCTTTCTTT. Protein product: CASSYGLGDTEAFF.

The CDR3 nucleotides read TGCAGTGCTAGACTAGCGGGACCGAACACCGGGGAGCTGTTTTTT. Protein sequence: CSARLAGPNTGELFF. The rearrangement links TRBV20-1 to TRBJ2-2; 9 positions match TRBD2. Trimming cost V 2 bases and J 0 bases; bases outside gene matches: 1. Germline lookup yields CDR1 DFQATT and CDR2 SNEGSKA (reference sequence). The CDR3 is made up of 15 amino acids.

This clonotype has a handful of counts. The rearrangement uses TRBV13 and TRBJ1-3; 9 bases fit TRBD1. The V gene end was trimmed by 1 base and the J gene end by 4 bases; junction bases not matched to a gene: 2. The germline gives CDR1 PRHDT, CDR2 FYEKMQ (reference sequence). The CDR3 has 15 residues. CDR3 sequence reads: CASSLDGTGGNTIYF. The CDR3, as DNA: TGTGCCAGCAGCTTAGATGGGACAGGGGGAAACACCATATATTTT.

This clonotype was recorded many times. The V and J genes are TRBV7-2 and TRBJ1-1; D gene ambiguous. The CDR3 has 15 residues. Germline loops: CDR1 SGHTA, CDR2 FQGNSA. The V end was cut by 5 bases, the J end by 2 bases, with 15 bases between. In DNA form, the CDR3 reads TGTGCCAGCAGCCTGGATTCAAACGGAAACACTGAAGCTTTCTTT. Amino acids: CASSLDSNGNTEAFF.

This clonotype was detected many times. The rearrangement joins TRBV7-9 to TRBJ1-2; D perhaps matches TRBD1 (5 bases). CDR3 length: 17 amino acids. Germline V gene sequence: CDR1 SEHNR, CDR2 FQNEAQ (reference sequence). Trimming stripped 0 bases from V and 8 bases from J, with 22 bases between. CDR3 region: CASSLATDMASVRGYTF. CDR3 DNA: TGTGCCAGCAGCTTAGCGACGGACATGGCAAGTGTTCGGGGCTACACCTTC.

This chain joins TRBV6-6 and TRBJ2-7; tentatively, D is TRBD1 (6 bases). Between the trimmed V and J ends, which lost 1 base and 0 bases, there was a span of 16 bases. Germline CDR1 and CDR2: MNHNY and SVGAGI (reference sequence). The CDR3 sequence is 17 residues long. CDR3 nucleotide sequence: TGTGCCAGCAGTTACTTAGGCCAGGGGAAGGTCTCCTACGAGCAGTACTTC. Translating it yields CASSYLGQGKVSYEQYF.

This clonotype was counted only a few times. The V gene is TRBV20-1, the J gene TRBJ1-1, with a tentative D call TRBD1 (5 bases). The CDR3 has 16 amino acids. CDR1 and CDR2 (germline): DFQATT, SNEGSKA (reference sequence). Trimming cost V 2 bases and J 4 bases, with 20 bases left between them. CDR3 loop: CSARRQTGDFGTEAFF. CDR3 nucleotides: TGCAGTGCTAGAAGACAGACGGGGGATTTCGGCACTGAAGCTTTCTTT.

The sample holds a few counts of this clonotype. The rearrangement uses TRBV19 and TRBJ1-1, with a possible D match to TRBD1 (5 bases). This CDR3 region has 14 residues. Germline V gene lookup returns CDR1 LNHDA and CDR2 SQIVND (reference sequence). The V end was cut by 8 bases, the J end by 5 bases, with 18 bases between. The CDR3 DNA follows: TGTGCCAGTGCACGACTGGTAGGGGCTACTGAAGCTTTCTTT. Amino acid sequence: CASARLVGATEAFF. Based on the CDR3 plus reference TRBV19 and TRBJ1-1, the full variable domain is DGGITQSPKYLFRKEGQNVTLSCEQNLNHDAMYWYRQDPGQGLRLIYYSQIVNDFQKGDIAEGYSVSREKKESFPLTVTSAQKNPTAFYLCASARLVGATEAFFGQGTRLTVV.

Points on this clonotype: A much bigger clone sits one base away, suggesting this may be a read error. This CDR3 fails to terminate in the conserved phenylalanine or tryptophan, so it likely reflects a read error. The chain is built from TRBV24-1 and TRBJ1-2; D is perhaps TRBD1 (6 bases). Trimming took off 4 bases at V and 6 bases at J, with 8 bases between the two ends. The CDR3 loop spans 12 amino acids. CDR1 and CDR2 (germline): KGHDR, SFDVKD. In DNA form, the CDR3 reads TGTGCCACCAGTGACCACAGGGATGGCTACACCTAC. Translated, it gives CATSDHRDGYTY.

The CDR3 sequence is CAWSVSGVVAFF. In nucleotides, the CDR3 is TGTGCCTGGAGTGTTTCGGGGGTTGTAGCTTTCTTT. The V call is TRBV25-1, the J call TRBJ1-1; D may be TRBD1 (5 bases). V lost 11 bases and J lost 10, with 20 bases in between. The CDR3 length is 12 residues. Germline CDR1 reads MGHDK; CDR2 reads SYGVNS.

The chain carries TRBV29-1 and TRBJ2-3; D is uncertain. The CDR3 is made up of 11 amino acids. The V gene's germline CDR1 is SQVTM and CDR2 ANQGSEA. V lost 8 bases and J 5 bases, leaving 11 bases between the germline ends. The chain's CDR3 is CSLRTGDTQYF. CDR3 coding DNA: TGCAGCCTGAGAACGGGAGATACGCAGTATTTT.

This sequence joins TRBV25-1 and TRBJ2-2; maybe TRBD1 (5 bases). Germline CDR1 is MGHDK and CDR2 is SYGVNS. CDR3 length equals 13 residues. This CDR3 reads CARLQGNTGELFF. CDR3 bases: TGTGCTAGATTGCAGGGAAACACCGGGGAGCTGTTTTTT.

Note on this clonotype: With a much larger clone just one base away, this may be a read error. The rearrangement joins TRBV2 to TRBJ2-5, with a possible D match to TRBD2 (5 bases). V lost 10 bases to trimming and J lost 0 bases, with 15 bases between them. The CDR3 is made up of 14 amino acids. Germline values: CDR1 SNHLY, CDR2 FYNNEI. In DNA, the CDR3 is TGTGCCATCAGCTTTCCGGGAAACCAAGAGACCCAGTACTTC. This gives the protein CAISFPGNQETQYF. Together with reference TRBV2 and TRBJ2-5, the CDR3 gives the full variable domain: EPEVTQTPSHQVTQMGQEVILRCVPISNHLYFYWYRQILGQKVEFLVSFYNNEISEKSEIFDDQFSVERPDGSNFTLKIRSTKLEDSAMYFCAISFPGNQETQYFGPGTRLLVL.

This chain connects TRBV7-9 to TRBJ1-1; no clear D. CDR3 length: 12 residues. Trimming cost V 11 bases and J 5 bases, with 15 bases left between them. Germline V gene lookup returns CDR1 SEHNR and CDR2 FQNEAQ (reference sequence). This CDR3 reads CAWSPTGTEAFF. CDR3 in DNA: TGTGCCTGGAGCCCTACGGGGACTGAAGCTTTCTTT.

The V call is TRBV20-1, the J call TRBJ2-7; 8 bases are shared with TRBD1. J gave up 1 base and V 3 bases, and 5 bases lay outside the gene matches. CDR1 is DFQATT and CDR2 is SNEGSKA in the germline V gene (reference sequence). CDR3 size: 14 residues. The CDR3 nucleotides are TGCAGTGCTAGTGACAGGGGTCCATCCTACGAGCAGTACTTC. Its protein is CSASDRGPSYEQYF.

As regards this clonotype: This may be a read error: a much more frequent sequence differs by one nucleotide. Here the CDR3 omits its conserved ending phenylalanine or tryptophan, so a read error is the likely source. V and J are TRBV10-3 and TRBJ2-7; TRBD1 aligns across 11 bases. Trimming at V came to 5 bases and at J to 3 bases, leaving 3 bases not matched to a gene. CDR3 length: 14 residues. The germline CDR1 and CDR2 sequences are ENHRY and SYGVKD. CDR3 in amino acids: CAISSGTGGYEQYL. The DNA of the CDR3 is TGTGCCATCAGTTCCGGGACAGGGGGCTACGAGCAGTACCTC.

A few counts support this clonotype. This chain uses TRBV4-2 with TRBJ2-2; D unresolved. The germline V and J ends were trimmed by 2 bases and 3 bases, with 10 bases remaining between them. The CDR3 loop spans 15 amino acids. Per germline, CDR1 LGHNA and CDR2 YNFKEQ. The CDR3 sequence: CASSQISWDTGELFF. CDR3 nucleotides: TGTGCCAGCAGCCAAATAAGTTGGGACACCGGGGAGCTGTTTTTT.